These 15 T cell receptor beta chains share one sample of origin, sequenced in a study of blood T cells in healthy people across ages. PCR was performed a second time for roughly 6 to 12 cycles using a sample-barcoded 5' primer and a J-beta primer mix. In TCRdb, the 5' RACE reads were re-called with MiXCR into one record per CDR3 protein. Among about 730,000 distinct CDR3 sequences listed, more than 40% were seen once. The sequencing sample was made of blood. The receptors derive from a woman aged 60-75 years in good health.

CDR3 DNA sequence: TGCAGCGTTGTGGGGGACAGGCTTTCCTACGAGCAGTACTTC. Protein: CSVVGDRLSYEQYF. The V call is TRBV29-1, the J call TRBJ2-4, with 8 bases matching TRBD1. The end of the DNA fits TRBJ2-7 better, so the J call may be wrong. Germline V gene data show CDR1 as SQVTM and CDR2 as ANQGSEA. CDR3 length: 14 residues.

This chain joins TRBV15 and TRBJ2-5; a possible D gene is TRBD1 (6 bases). The CDR3 loop spans 18 amino acids. V lost 0 bases to trimming and J lost 5 bases, with 22 bases between them. Germline CDR1 is LNHNV and CDR2 is YYDKDF (reference sequence). CDR3 bases: TGTGCCACCAGCAGAGACTCCCGAACCAGGACAGAGAAGGAGACCCAGTACTTC. Encoded protein: CATSRDSRTRTEKETQYF.

This chain links TRBV12-3 or TRBV12-4 with TRBJ2-2; a weak D match, TRBD2 (6 bases). This CDR3 is 14 amino acids long. The V end lost 7 bases, the J end lost 7 bases, and 16 bases lay between the germline ends. CDR3 nucleotide sequence: TGTGCCAGCACCCAACCGGGGGTCGGCGGGGAGCTGTTTTTT. It codes for CASTQPGVGGELFF.

This clonotype was counted only a few times. The chain links TRBV11-3 to TRBJ2-2; 10 bases line up with TRBD2. V trimming: 5 bases; J trimming: 0 bases; junction bases outside the gene matches: 3. CDR3 length equals 16 residues. Germline V gives CDR1 SGHNT, CDR2 YENEEA. The CDR3 loop is CASSRTSGSNTGELFF. CDR3 coding DNA: TGTGCCAGCAGCCGGACTAGCGGCTCGAACACCGGGGAGCTGTTTTTT. Full variable domain (rest looked up from reference TRBV11-3 and TRBJ2-2): EAGVVQSPRYKIIEKKQPVAFWCNPISGHNTLYWYLQNLGQGPELLIRYENEEAVDDSQLPKDRFSAERLKGVDSTLKIQPAELGDSAVYLCASSRTSGSNTGELFFGEGSRLTVL.

This clonotype appeared a single time. A much larger clone differs from this one at a single base, so this may be a read error. The V gene is TRBV7-2, the J gene TRBJ1-2, with D possibly being TRBD1 (5 bases). This CDR3 has 15 amino acids. The germline V gene encodes CDR1 SGHTA and CDR2 FQGNSA. CDR3 sequence reads: CAGSLAVRQGLGYTF. The CDR3 nucleotides are TGTGCCGGCAGCTTAGCGGTCCGGCAGGGTCTTGGCTACACCTTC.

The chain joins TRBV7-9 to TRBJ2-5, with D possibly TRBD2 on 5 matching bases. Germline V CDR1 and CDR2: SEHNR, FQNEAQ (reference sequence). The CDR3 is 11 amino acids. The CDR3, as DNA: TGTGTGGTGGTTGAGGGAAACGGGCAGTACTTC. Its protein product is CVVVEGNGQYF.

This rearrangement joins TRBV20-1 to TRBJ1-5, with D maybe TRBD1 (6 bases). The CDR3 covers 15 residues. V was cut by 2 bases and J by 2 bases, with 13 bases left in between. Per the germline V gene, CDR1 is DFQATT and CDR2 is SNEGSKA (reference sequence). Here the CDR3 reads CSARNRDYGNQPQHF. The CDR3 DNA reads as TGCAGTGCTAGAAACAGGGACTACGGCAATCAGCCCCAGCATTTT.

A note on this clonotype: Compared with germline, one end of the junction differs, possibly owing to a read error. This rearrangement joins TRBV4-1 to TRBJ2-5; the match to TRBD1 covers 7 bases. The germline CDR1 and CDR2 sequences are MGHRA and YSYEKL. The CDR3 has 14 residues. Written as DNA, the CDR3 is TGCGCCAACAGCCAGGGGGACACGCAAGAGACCCAGTACTTC. Translated: CANSQGDTQETQYF.

The chain joins TRBV3-1 to TRBJ2-2, with TRBD2 identical over 15 bases. J gave up 6 bases and V 4 bases, and 9 bases lay outside the gene matches. This CDR3 contains 18 residues. CDR1 and CDR2 (germline): LGHDT, YNNKEL (reference sequence). CDR3 amino acids: CASSPRGLAGGPSGELFF. The CDR3 nucleotides read TGTGCCAGCAGCCCCCGAGGACTAGCGGGGGGGCCCTCCGGGGAGCTGTTTTTT.

V is TRBV29-1 and J is TRBJ2-1; D may be TRBD2 (5 bases). The germline V gene encodes CDR1 SQVTM and CDR2 ANQGSEA. V gave up 7 bases and J gave up 9 bases, with 22 bases separating them. The CDR3 is made up of 14 amino acids. The DNA for the CDR3 is TGCAGCGCCACTAGTAGGGCGTCGATATCTGAGCAGTTCTTC. It encodes CSATSRASISEQFF.

This chain joins TRBV7-2 and TRBJ2-7, with no clear D. The CDR3 runs to 14 residues. Germline CDR1 and CDR2: SGHTA and FQGNSA. The V and J ends lost 5 bases and 0 bases respectively, with 11 bases between them. The CDR3 reads CASSPNQGSYEQYF. The CDR3 DNA follows: TGTGCCAGCAGCCCTAATCAAGGCTCCTACGAGCAGTACTTC. The whole variable domain, filled in from reference TRBV7-2 and TRBJ2-7, reads GAGVSQSPSNKVTEKGKDVELRCDPISGHTALYWYRQSLGQGLEFLIYFQGNSAPDKSGLPSDRFSAERTGGSVSTLTIQRTQQEDSAVYLCASSPNQGSYEQYFGPGTRLTVT.

The chain is built from TRBV12-3 or TRBV12-4 and TRBJ1-5; D ambiguous. V was shortened by 2 bases and J by 2 bases, with 10 bases between the two germline ends. This CDR3 has 15 residues. The CDR3 sequence: CASSLRGVGNQPQHF. As DNA, the CDR3 is TGTGCCAGCAGTTTACGGGGAGTGGGCAATCAGCCCCAGCATTTT.

The chain has TRBV27 and TRBJ1-4, with D unclear. The CDR3 runs 13 residues. The V gene's germline CDR1 is MNHEY and CDR2 SMNVEV (reference sequence). Trimming removed 5 bases at V and 0 bases at J, with 4 bases between. The CDR3 protein is CASSGATNEKLFF. In DNA, the CDR3 is TGTGCCAGCAGTGGGGCAACTAATGAAAAACTGTTTTTT. Filled out from reference TRBV27 and TRBJ1-4, the complete variable domain reads EAQVTQNPRYLITVTGKKLTVTCSQNMNHEYMSWYRQDPGLGLRQIYYSMNVEVTDKGDVPEGYKVSRKEKRNFPLILESPSPNQTSLYFCASSGATNEKLFFGSGTQLSVL.

In its sample, this clonotype was seen many times. The rearrangement joins TRBV11-1 to TRBJ2-5, with D perhaps matching TRBD1 (6 bases). Trimming cost V 7 bases and J 5 bases, with 14 bases left between them. The CDR3 is 13 residues long. Germline lookup yields CDR1 SGHAT and CDR2 FQDESV (reference sequence). Written as DNA, the CDR3 is TGTGCCAGCACCGCAGGGGACCGGGAGACCCAGTACTTC. Amino acids: CASTAGDRETQYF. Drawing the rest from reference TRBV11-1 and TRBJ2-5, the complete variable domain is EAEVAQSPRYKITEKSQAVAFWCDPISGHATLYWYRQILGQGPELLVQFQDESVVDDSQLPKDRFSAERLKGVDSTLKIQPAELGDSAMYLCASTAGDRETQYFGPGTRLLVL.

The genes are TRBV20-1 and TRBJ1-2; D gene ambiguous. Between the trimmed V and J ends, which lost 3 bases and 8 bases, there was a span of 13 bases. This CDR3 region has 12 residues. Germline loops: CDR1 DFQATT, CDR2 SNEGSKA (reference sequence). Written as DNA, the CDR3 is TGCAGTGCTAGTGTGGACTGGGGAGGCTACACCTTC. It translates to CSASVDWGGYTF.